The 13 T cell receptor beta chains below were found in one sample sequenced in a study of radiotherapy plus CTLA-4 blockade in lung cancer. Profiled with immunoSEQ multiplex PCR; TCRdb holds only in-frame clones, not every one. The sample records over 100,000 clones, 70% to 85% being singletons. This sample comprised peripheral blood, obtained from a patient treated with radiotherapy plus ipilimumab. These receptors were obtained from a human donor with non-small cell lung cancer that progressed on radiotherapy plus ipilimumab. Some clones in this sample may be carry-over from other donors' samples.

The sample holds one count of this clone. The chain uses TRBV10-3 and TRBJ1-6; TRBD1 might be the D (5 bases). The CDR3 runs 17 residues. V was shortened by 0 bases and J by 5 bases, with 14 bases between the two germline ends. CDR1 and CDR2 (germline): ENHRY, SYGVKD. Here the CDR3 DNA reads TGTGCCATCAGTGAGTCGTTTCAGGGACGGGATAATTCACCCCTCCACTTT. It codes for CAISESFQGRDNSPLHF.

The chain couples TRBV27 to TRBJ2-2, with D unresolved. V was cut by 4 bases and J by 6 bases, with 6 bases left in between. The germline V gene encodes CDR1 MNHEY and CDR2 SMNVEV (reference sequence). CDR3 length equals 12 residues. The CDR3 DNA is TGTGCCAGCAGTTCCTTGTCCGGGGAGCTGTTTTTT. Amino acid sequence: CASSSLSGELFF.

The V and J genes are TRBV5-1 and TRBJ2-7; D is perhaps TRBD1 or TRBD2 (5 bases each). V gave up 4 bases and J gave up 0 bases, with 11 bases separating them. In germline, CDR1 is SGHRS, CDR2 YFSETQ. The CDR3 sequence is 14 residues long. Written as DNA, the CDR3 is TGCGCCAGCAGCGTGGGGGACGCCTCCTACGAGCAGTACTTC. Translated, it gives CASSVGDASYEQYF.

A single count supports this clone. The J gene is TRBJ2-5, the V gene TRBV2; 12 nucleotides align to TRBD1. The V gene end was trimmed by 8 bases and the J gene end by 0 bases; junction bases not matched to a gene: 4. Germline V CDR1 and CDR2: SNHLY, FYNNEI. This CDR3 contains 15 residues. The CDR3 protein is CASRRDRGHQETQYF. The DNA of the CDR3 is TGTGCCAGCCGTCGGGACAGGGGGCACCAAGAGACCCAGTACTTC.

This chain uses TRBV6-5 with TRBJ1-2, with D possibly TRBD1 on 6 matching bases. Germline V gives CDR1 MNHEY, CDR2 SVGAGI. The CDR3 loop spans 15 amino acids. V lost 1 base, J lost 4 bases, and 13 bases lay in between. The CDR3 DNA is TGTGCCAGCAGTTACTATGAGCAGGGGTCCTATGGCTACACCTTC. It yields the protein CASSYYEQGSYGYTF.

The gene calls are TRBV4-3 and TRBJ2-3; TRBD2 aligns across 10 bases. Germline trimming cut 2 bases from V and 6 bases from J; bases unmatched to any gene: 5. There are 15 residues in the CDR3. Germline V lookup: CDR1 LGHNA, CDR2 YSLEER. CDR3 loop: CASSQQRGGFDTQYF. CDR3 nucleotides: TGCGCCAGCAGCCAACAGCGGGGGGGCTTTGATACGCAGTATTTT.

This clone has just a few counts. The chain couples TRBV25-1 to TRBJ1-5, with 8 nucleotides matching TRBD1. In germline, CDR1 is MGHDK, CDR2 SYGVNS. With V trimmed by 4 bases and J by 4 bases, 9 bases remained unmatched. The CDR3 has 16 residues. DNA for the CDR3: TGTGCCAGCAGTGGTCCGGACAGGGAGTGGAATCAGCCCCAGCATTTT. It codes for CASSGPDREWNQPQHF.

This clone appeared a single time. V usage is TRBV2 and J usage is TRBJ2-7; D is undetermined. Between the trimmed V and J ends, which lost 6 bases and 2 bases, there was a span of 8 bases. Germline CDR1 is SNHLY and CDR2 is FYNNEI. The CDR3 sequence is 12 residues long. CDR3 sequence: CASSSMAYEQYF. CDR3 in DNA: TGTGCCAGCAGCTCAATGGCCTACGAGCAGTACTTC.

The rearrangement uses TRBV2 and TRBJ2-1; D is unclear. The germline CDR1 and CDR2 sequences are SNHLY and FYNNEI. V was clipped by 7 bases and J by 6 bases, with 13 bases between them. The CDR3 has 13 residues. CDR3 protein: CASKNNSFNEQFF. The CDR3 nucleotides are TGTGCCAGCAAGAATAACAGTTTCAATGAGCAGTTCTTC.

This sequence joins TRBV7-2 and TRBJ1-2, with D hard to call. Germline CDR1 SGHTA, CDR2 FQGNSA. Trimming took off 0 bases at V and 7 bases at J, with 21 bases between the two ends. The CDR3 has 17 residues. CDR3 bases: TGTGCCAGCAGCTTAGCCCCCTTTGACCCGTCCCAGCGTGGCTACACCTTC. Its protein product is CASSLAPFDPSQRGYTF.

The V and J genes are TRBV5-1 and TRBJ2-3, with D perhaps given as TRBD1 or TRBD2 (5 bases each). Trimming left V 0 bases short and J 1 base short, with 15 bases between. The CDR3 runs to 17 residues. Per the germline V gene, CDR1 is SGHRS and CDR2 is YFSETQ. The CDR3 spells CASSLVRDGLGTDTQYF. CDR3 in DNA: TGCGCCAGCAGCTTGGTAAGGGACGGATTAGGCACAGATACGCAGTATTTT.

V is TRBV11-2 and J is TRBJ2-5, with TRBD1 as a possible D gene (6 bases). With 4 bases removed from V and 5 bases from J, the gap between germline ends came to 11 bases. Germline loops: CDR1 SGHAT, CDR2 FQNNGV. This CDR3 contains 13 residues. CDR3 sequence (DNA): TGTGCCAGCAGCTCAACTAGGGGGGAGACCCAGTACTTC. Residues: CASSSTRGETQYF.

The chain uses TRBV11-2 and TRBJ2-1; 9 nucleotides align to TRBD2. J lost 7 bases, V lost 0 bases, and 7 bases had no gene match. Per germline, CDR1 SGHAT and CDR2 FQNNGV. This CDR3 comprises 16 residues. The CDR3 DNA follows: TGTGCCAGCAGCTTAGATCCGCGGGGGGGCCTAAATGAGCAGTTCTTC. It codes for CASSLDPRGGLNEQFF.